The source of this TCR beta chain is a study of lymphopenia after photon versus proton radiotherapy. General study points: Oligoclonal CD8+ Temra expansion after nadir drove photon patients' diversity drop.

V lost 5 bases and J 2 bases, leaving 9 bases between the germline ends. Germline-derived CDR1 and CDR2 are MGHRA and YSYEKL. The CDR3 is 13 residues long. To note about this clone: Its antigen is unidentified.

Generated by immunoSEQ multiplex PCR, the TCRdb table keeps only in-frame clones and is missing some. The sample lists some 25,000 clones; roughly nine tenths were seen once. The TCR was taken from a woman between 45 and 65 years old with cholangiocarcinoma. Sequencing was performed on peripheral blood, taken from a patient treated with photon-based radiotherapy. This chain connects TRBV4-1 to TRBJ2-5; no firm D call. This CDR3 reads CASSYLAQETQYF. Here the CDR3 DNA reads TGCGCCAGCAGCTACCTGGCGCAAGAGACCCAGTACTTC.